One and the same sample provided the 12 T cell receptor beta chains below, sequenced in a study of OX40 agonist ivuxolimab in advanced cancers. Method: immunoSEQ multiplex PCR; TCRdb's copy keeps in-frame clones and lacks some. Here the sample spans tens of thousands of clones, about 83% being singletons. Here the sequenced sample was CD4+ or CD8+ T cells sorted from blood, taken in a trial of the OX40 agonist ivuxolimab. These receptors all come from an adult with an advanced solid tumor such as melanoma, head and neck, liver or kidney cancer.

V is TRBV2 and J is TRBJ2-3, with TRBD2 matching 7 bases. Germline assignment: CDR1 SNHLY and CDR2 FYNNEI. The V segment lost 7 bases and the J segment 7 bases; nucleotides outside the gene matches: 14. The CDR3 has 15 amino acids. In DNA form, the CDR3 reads TGTGCCAGCACCCTCGGCGGTAGCGGGTCCAATACGCAGTATTTT. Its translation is CASTLGGSGSNTQYF.

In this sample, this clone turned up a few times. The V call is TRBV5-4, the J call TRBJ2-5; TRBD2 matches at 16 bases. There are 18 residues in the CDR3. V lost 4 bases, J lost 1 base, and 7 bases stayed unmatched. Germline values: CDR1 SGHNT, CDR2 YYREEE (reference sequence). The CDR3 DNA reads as TGTGCCAGCAGCCCTGGGACTAGCGGGAGGGCCGGCCAAGAGACCCAGTACTTC. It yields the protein CASSPGTSGRAGQETQYF.

The CDR3 region is CASSLSPNSGNTIYF. CDR3 sequence (DNA): TGTGCCAGCAGCTTAAGTCCGAACTCTGGAAACACCATATATTTT. J is TRBJ1-3 and V is TRBV11-2; D is uncertain. V gave up 2 bases and J gave up 0 bases, with 8 bases separating them. The CDR3 has 15 amino acids. Germline CDR1 SGHAT, CDR2 FQNNGV.

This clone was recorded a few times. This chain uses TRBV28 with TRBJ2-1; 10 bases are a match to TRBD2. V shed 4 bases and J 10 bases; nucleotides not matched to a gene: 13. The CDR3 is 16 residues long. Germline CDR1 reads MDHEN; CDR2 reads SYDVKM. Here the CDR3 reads CASSWSGGVTMTEQFF. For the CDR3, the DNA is TGTGCCAGCAGTTGGAGCGGGGGGGTTACAATGACGGAGCAGTTCTTC.

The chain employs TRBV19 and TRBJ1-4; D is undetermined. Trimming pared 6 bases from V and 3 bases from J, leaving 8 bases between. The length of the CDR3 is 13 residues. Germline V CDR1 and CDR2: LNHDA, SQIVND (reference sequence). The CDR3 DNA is TGTGCCAGTAGAAACAGAGCTAATGAAAAACTGTTTTTT. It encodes CASRNRANEKLFF.

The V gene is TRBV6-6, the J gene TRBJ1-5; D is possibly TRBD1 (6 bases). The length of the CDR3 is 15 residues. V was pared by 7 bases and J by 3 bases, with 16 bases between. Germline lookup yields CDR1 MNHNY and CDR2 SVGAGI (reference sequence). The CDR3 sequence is CASIRSGQNNQPQHF. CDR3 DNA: TGTGCCAGCATTCGGTCCGGACAGAACAATCAGCCCCAGCATTTT.

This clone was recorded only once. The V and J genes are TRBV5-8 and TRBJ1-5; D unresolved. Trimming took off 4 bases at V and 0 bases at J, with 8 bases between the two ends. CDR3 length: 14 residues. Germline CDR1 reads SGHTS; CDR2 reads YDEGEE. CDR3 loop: CASSPRTSNQPQHF. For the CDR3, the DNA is TGTGCCAGCAGCCCCCGGACTAGCAATCAGCCCCAGCATTTT.

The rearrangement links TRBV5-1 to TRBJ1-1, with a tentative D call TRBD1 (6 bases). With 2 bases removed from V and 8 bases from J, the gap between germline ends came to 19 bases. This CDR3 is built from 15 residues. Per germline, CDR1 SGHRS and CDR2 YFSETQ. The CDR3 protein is CASSFLGGATTEAFF. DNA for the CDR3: TGCGCCAGCAGCTTCCTTGGGGGGGCGACCACCGAAGCTTTCTTT.

The chain's CDR3 is CASTWDRSTDTQYF. The CDR3 DNA is TGTGCCAGCACCTGGGACAGGAGCACAGATACGCAGTATTTT. This rearrangement joins TRBV11-2 to TRBJ2-3, with TRBD1 identical over 8 bases. CDR3 length equals 14 residues. Trimming at V came to 7 bases and at J to 0 bases, leaving 3 bases not matched to a gene. In germline, CDR1 is SGHAT, CDR2 FQNNGV.

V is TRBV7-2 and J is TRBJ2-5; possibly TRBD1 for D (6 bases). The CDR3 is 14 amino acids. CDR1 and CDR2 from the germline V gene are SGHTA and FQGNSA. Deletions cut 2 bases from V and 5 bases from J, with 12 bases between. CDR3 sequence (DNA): TGTGCCAGCAGCTTACGGACGCAGGGGGAGACCCAGTACTTC. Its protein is CASSLRTQGETQYF.

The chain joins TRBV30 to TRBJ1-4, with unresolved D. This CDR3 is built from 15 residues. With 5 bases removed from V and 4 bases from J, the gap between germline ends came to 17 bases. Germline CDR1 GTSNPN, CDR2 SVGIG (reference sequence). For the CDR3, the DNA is TGTGCCTGGGCACTGGCCGGGAGCCTTAATGAAAAACTGTTTTTT. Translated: CAWALAGSLNEKLFF.

The CDR3 spells CASSVRTSGIYEQYF. The CDR3 DNA reads TGTGCCAGCAGTGTGAGGACTAGCGGGATTTACGAGCAGTACTTC. The chain recombines TRBV6-1 with TRBJ2-7; 12 bases are a match to TRBD2. CDR1 and CDR2 (germline): MNHNS, SASEGT. V dropped 4 bases and J dropped 4; count of bases not matched to a gene: 5. This CDR3 is built from 15 residues.